This T cell receptor (beta chain) stems from a study of T-cell memory formation after mild COVID-19. Study context: TCR clusters showed largely donor specificity. General study results and limits: Still unconfirmed is whether the second-wave clones peaking on day 37 recognized SARS-CoV-2. Clones contracting over day 15 to 85 were CD4/CD8 balanced, with later expanders leaning CD4+. Some clones that responded were present in memory (sampled pre-infection), which suggests cross-reactive memory joined.

A remark on this clonotype: Its antigen is undetermined.

TCRdb called the 5' RACE reads again in MiXCR, with one record for every CDR3 protein. The table lists 350,000 to 500,000 distinct CDR3 sequences, 20% of them singletons. The CDR3 has 15 residues. The V gene end was trimmed by 3 bases and the J gene end by 8 bases; junction bases not matched to a gene: 11. Looked up from germline, CDR1 is MGHRA and CDR2 is YSYEKL. Sequencing was performed on PBMCs or a T cell subset sorted from them (not recorded which). This rearrangement joins TRBV4-1 to TRBJ1-2, with 8 bases fitting TRBD1. The receptor was isolated from an adult woman who had mild COVID-19 (a few samples of this study predate the infection). Cell type and time point are not known. The CDR3 loop is CASSQTPQTGAGYTF. CDR3 bases: TGCGCCAGCAGCCAGACCCCACAGACAGGGGCGGGCTACACCTTC.